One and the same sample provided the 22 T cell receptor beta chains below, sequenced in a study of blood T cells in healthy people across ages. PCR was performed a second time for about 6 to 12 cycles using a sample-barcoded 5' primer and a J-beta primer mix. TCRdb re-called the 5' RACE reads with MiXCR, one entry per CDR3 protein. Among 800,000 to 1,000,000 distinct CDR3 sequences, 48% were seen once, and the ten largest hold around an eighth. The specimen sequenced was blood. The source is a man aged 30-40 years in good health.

CDR3 DNA: TGTGCCATCAGTGAGTCGCGGGGCGTCGGGTCAGAGACCCAGTACTTC. The encoded protein is CAISESRGVGSETQYF. This rearrangement joins TRBV10-3 to TRBJ2-5, with a tentative D call TRBD2 (6 bases). This CDR3 spans 16 amino acids. Looked up from germline, CDR1 is ENHRY and CDR2 is SYGVKD. The V gene lost 0 bases and the J gene lost 4 bases, with 15 bases spanning the gap.

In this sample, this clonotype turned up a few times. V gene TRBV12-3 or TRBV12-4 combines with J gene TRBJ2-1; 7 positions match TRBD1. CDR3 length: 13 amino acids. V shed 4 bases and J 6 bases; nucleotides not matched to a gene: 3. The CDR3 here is CASSSGGRNEQFF. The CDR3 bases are TGTGCCAGCAGTTCAGGGGGTCGCAATGAGCAGTTCTTC.

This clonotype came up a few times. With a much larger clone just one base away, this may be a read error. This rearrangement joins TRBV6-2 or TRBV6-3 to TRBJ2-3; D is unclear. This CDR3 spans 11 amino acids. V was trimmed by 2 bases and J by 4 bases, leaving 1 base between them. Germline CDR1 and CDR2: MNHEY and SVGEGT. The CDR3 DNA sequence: TGTGCCAGCAGTTACGCAGATACGCAGTATTTT. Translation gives CASSYADTQYF.

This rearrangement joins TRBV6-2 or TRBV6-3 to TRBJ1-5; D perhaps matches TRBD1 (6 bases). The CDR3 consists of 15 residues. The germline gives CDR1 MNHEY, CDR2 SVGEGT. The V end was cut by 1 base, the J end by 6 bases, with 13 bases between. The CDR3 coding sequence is TGTGCCAGCAGTTACTTTCTACAGGGAGGTCAGCCCCAGCATTTT. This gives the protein CASSYFLQGGQPQHF.

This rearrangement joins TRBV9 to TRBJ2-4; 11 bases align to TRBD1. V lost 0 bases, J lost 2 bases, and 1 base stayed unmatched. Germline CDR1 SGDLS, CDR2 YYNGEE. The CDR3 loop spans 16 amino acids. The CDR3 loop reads CASSVGTGGSKNIQYF. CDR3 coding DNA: TGTGCCAGCAGCGTAGGGACAGGGGGCTCCAAAAACATTCAGTACTTC. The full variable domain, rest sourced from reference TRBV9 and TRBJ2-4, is DSGVTQTPKHLITATGQRVTLRCSPRSGDLSVYWYQQSLDQGLQFLIQYYNGEERAKGNILERFSAQQFPDLHSELNLSSLELGDSALYFCASSVGTGGSKNIQYFGAGTRLSVL.

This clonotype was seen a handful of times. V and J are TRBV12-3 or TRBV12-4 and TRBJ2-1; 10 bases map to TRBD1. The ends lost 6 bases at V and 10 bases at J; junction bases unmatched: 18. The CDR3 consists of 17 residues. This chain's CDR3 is CASSFTRDRGTDIEQFF. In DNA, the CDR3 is TGTGCCAGCAGCTTTACCCGGGACAGGGGAACGGACATCGAGCAGTTCTTC.

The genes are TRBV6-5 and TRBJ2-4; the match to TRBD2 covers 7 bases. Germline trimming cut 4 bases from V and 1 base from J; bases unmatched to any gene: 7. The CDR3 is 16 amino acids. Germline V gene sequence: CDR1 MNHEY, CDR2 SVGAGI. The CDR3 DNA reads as TGTGCCAGCAGTTCCACGGGAGGATCGGCCAAAAACATTCAGTACTTC. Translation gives CASSSTGGSAKNIQYF.

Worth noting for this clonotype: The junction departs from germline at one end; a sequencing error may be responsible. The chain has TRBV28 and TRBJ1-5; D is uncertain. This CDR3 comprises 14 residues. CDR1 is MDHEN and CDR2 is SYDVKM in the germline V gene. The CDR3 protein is CASRSLESNRPQHF. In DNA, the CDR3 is TGTGCCAGCAGAAGTTTAGAGAGCAATCGGCCCCAGCATTTT.

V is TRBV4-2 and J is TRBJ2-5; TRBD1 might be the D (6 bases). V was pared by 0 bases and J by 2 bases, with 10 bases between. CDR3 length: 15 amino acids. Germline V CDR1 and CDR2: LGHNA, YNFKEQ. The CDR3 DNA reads TGTGCCAGCAGCCAAGATCAGGGGCCACAAGAGACCCAGTACTTC. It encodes CASSQDQGPQETQYF.

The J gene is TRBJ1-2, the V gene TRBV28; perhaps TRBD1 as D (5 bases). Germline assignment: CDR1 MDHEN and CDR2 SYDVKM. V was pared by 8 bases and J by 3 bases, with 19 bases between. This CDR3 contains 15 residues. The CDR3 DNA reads TGTGCCAGCTCCCTGGGGAGGGGAGGGGACTATGGCTACACCTTC. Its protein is CASSLGRGGDYGYTF.

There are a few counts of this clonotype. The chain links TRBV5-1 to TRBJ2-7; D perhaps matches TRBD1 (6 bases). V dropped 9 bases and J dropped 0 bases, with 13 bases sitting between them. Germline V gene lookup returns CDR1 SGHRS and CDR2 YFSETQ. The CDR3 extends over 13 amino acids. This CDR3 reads CATRKDSSYEQYF. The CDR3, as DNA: TGCGCCACCAGAAAGGACAGCTCCTACGAGCAGTACTTC.

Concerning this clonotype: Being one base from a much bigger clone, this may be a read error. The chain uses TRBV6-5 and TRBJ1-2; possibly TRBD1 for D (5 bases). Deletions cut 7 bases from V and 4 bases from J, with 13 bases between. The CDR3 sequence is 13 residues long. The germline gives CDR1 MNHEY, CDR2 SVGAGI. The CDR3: CASKNPGIYGYTF. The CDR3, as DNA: TGTGCCAGCAAGAACCCAGGGATCTATGGCTACACCTTC.

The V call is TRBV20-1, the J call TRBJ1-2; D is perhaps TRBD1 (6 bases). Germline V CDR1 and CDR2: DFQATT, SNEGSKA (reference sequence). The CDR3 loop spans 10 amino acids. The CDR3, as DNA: TGCGCTTGCTGGGACAATGGCTACACCTTC. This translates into CACWDNGYTF.

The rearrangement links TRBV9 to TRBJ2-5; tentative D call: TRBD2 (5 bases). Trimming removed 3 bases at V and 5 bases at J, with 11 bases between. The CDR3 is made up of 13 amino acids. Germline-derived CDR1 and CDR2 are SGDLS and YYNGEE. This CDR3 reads CASSGGVRETQYF. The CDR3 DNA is TGTGCCAGCAGCGGGGGAGTCCGGGAGACCCAGTACTTC.

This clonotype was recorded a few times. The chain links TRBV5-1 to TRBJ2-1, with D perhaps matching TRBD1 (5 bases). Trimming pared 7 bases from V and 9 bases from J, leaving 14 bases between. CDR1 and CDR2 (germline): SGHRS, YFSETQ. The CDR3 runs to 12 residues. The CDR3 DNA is TGCGCCAGCGATGACAGTCTGGGTGAGCAGTTCTTC. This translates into CASDDSLGEQFF.

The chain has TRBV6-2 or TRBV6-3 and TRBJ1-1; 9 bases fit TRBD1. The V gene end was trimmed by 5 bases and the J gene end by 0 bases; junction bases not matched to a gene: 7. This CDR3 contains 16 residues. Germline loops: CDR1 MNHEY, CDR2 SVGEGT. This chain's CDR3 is CASSPTGGLLNTEAFF. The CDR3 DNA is TGTGCCAGCAGTCCCACAGGGGGCCTATTGAACACTGAAGCTTTCTTT.

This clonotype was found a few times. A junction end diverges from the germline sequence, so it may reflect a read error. CDR3 in amino acids: CATSGEPEAKNIQYF. The CDR3 DNA follows: TGTGCCACCAGCGGAGAGCCCGAGGCCAAAAACATTCAGTACTTC. The chain recombines TRBV15 with TRBJ2-4, with no clear D. The CDR3 totals 15 residues. Germline loops: CDR1 LNHNV, CDR2 YYDKDF (reference sequence). Filled out from reference TRBV15 and TRBJ2-4, the complete variable domain reads DAMVIQNPRYQVTQFGKPVTLSCSQTLNHNVMYWYQQKSSQAPKLLFHYYDKDFNNEADTPDNFQSRRPNTSFCFLDIRSPGLGDTAMYLCATSGEPEAKNIQYFGAGTRLSVL.

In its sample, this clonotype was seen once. This CDR3 is CSVQPADTQYF. The CDR3 DNA reads TGCAGCGTCCAACCGGCCGATACGCAGTATTTT. The V call is TRBV29-1, the J call TRBJ2-3; D is unresolved. V gave up 6 bases and J gave up 6 bases, with 10 bases separating them. From germline, CDR1 is SQVTM and CDR2 ANQGSEA. The CDR3 is made up of 11 amino acids.

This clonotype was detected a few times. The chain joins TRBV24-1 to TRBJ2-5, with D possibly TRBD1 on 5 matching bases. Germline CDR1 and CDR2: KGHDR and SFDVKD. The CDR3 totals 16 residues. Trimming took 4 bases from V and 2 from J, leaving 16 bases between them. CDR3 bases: TGTGCCACCAGTGACCGAATTAGAGACAGTCAAGAGACCCAGTACTTC. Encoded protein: CATSDRIRDSQETQYF.

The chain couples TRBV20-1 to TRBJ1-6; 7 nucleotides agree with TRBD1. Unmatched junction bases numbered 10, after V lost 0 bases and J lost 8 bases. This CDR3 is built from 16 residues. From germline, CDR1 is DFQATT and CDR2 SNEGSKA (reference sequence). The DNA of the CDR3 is TGCAGTGCTAGAGATATCTCCGGACAGGCTTATTCACCCCTCCACTTT. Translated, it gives CSARDISGQAYSPLHF.

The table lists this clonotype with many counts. In DNA form, the CDR3 reads TGTGCCAGCAGCCAACAGGGTCAGACCCAGTACTTC. Translated: CASSQQGQTQYF. The chain couples TRBV3-1 to TRBJ2-5; tentative D call: TRBD1 (5 bases). The germline V gene encodes CDR1 LGHDT and CDR2 YNNKEL (reference sequence). Trimming pared 2 bases from V and 6 bases from J, leaving 7 bases between. The CDR3 loop spans 12 amino acids.

This CDR3 reads CASSEARGIQETQYF. CDR3 DNA sequence: TGTGCCAGCAGTGAAGCGAGGGGGATCCAAGAGACCCAGTACTTC. The chain combines TRBV6-1 with TRBJ2-5; D may be TRBD1 (6 bases). This CDR3 comprises 15 residues. The ends were cut back, 0 bases at V and 1 base at J, with 9 bases in the middle. Germline-derived CDR1 and CDR2 are MNHNS and SASEGT.